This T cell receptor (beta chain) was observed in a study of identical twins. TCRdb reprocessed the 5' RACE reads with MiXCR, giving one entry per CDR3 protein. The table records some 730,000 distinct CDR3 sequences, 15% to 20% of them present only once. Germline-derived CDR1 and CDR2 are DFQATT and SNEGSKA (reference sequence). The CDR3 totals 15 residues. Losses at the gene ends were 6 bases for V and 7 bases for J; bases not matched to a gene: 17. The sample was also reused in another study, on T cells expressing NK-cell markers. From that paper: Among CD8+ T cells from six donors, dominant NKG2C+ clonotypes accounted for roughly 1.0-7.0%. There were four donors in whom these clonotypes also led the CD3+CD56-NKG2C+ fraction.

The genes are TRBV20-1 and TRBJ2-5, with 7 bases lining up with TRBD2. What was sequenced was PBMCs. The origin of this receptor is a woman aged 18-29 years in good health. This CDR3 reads CSATIPGAGDVTQYF. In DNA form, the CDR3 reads TGCAGTGCAACAATCCCCGGGGCGGGAGACGTGACCCAGTACTTC.